The entry that follows covers one TCR beta chain sequence. This sample is drawn from a study of T cell responses to AZD1222 COVID-19 vaccine. Sequencing was performed with immunoSEQ multiplex PCR; in TCRdb, only in-frame clones are kept and a portion is missing. The profile covers almost 65,000 clones, with over 80% appearing a single time and under 8% taken by the ten largest. The CDR3 extends over 14 amino acids. V lost 3 bases to trimming and J lost 2 bases, with 10 bases between them. Germline V lookup: CDR1 SGHTA, CDR2 FQGNSA. The sequences come from peripheral blood, collected on day 0 of AZD1222 vaccination. This clonotype was sampled from an adult in good health. The V and J genes are TRBV7-2 and TRBJ1-2; tentative D call: TRBD1 (5 bases). The CDR3 loop reads CASSLGPLNYGYTF. In DNA form, the CDR3 reads TGTGCCAGCAGCTTGGGACCTTTGAACTATGGCTACACCTTC.